The clone carrying this T cell receptor beta chain was counted only a few times. Regarding treatment: some 20 received Ad26.COV2.S at low or high dose, single or two shots; about 5 received placebo; per-sample allocation not given. All samples were drawn on day 63, counting from the first vaccine or placebo injection. Boston hosted the donor, who was an adult aged 18-55 years. The V gene's germline CDR1 is WSHSY and CDR2 SAAADI. The CDR3 is 15 residues long. The ends lost 6 bases at V and 2 bases at J; junction bases unmatched: 3. The data stem from a study of Ad26.COV2.S vaccination and SARS-CoV-2 variants. Study-level background: The authors gave Ad26.COV2.S intramuscularly, either once or twice 56 days apart.

The assay was immunoSEQ multiplex PCR, and TCRdb's table has in-frame clones only and misses some. The repertoire has roughly 240,000 clones, 88% of them found once; the top ten carry roughly 10%. The sample was peripheral blood, taken in a trial of Ad26.COV2.S vaccine versus placebo. The rearrangement links TRBV10-2 to TRBJ1-3; 11 nucleotides line up with TRBD1. The sequence was obtained from a person between 18 and 59 years old who received the Ad26.COV2.S COVID-19 vaccine or a placebo. The CDR3 region has the DNA TGCGCCAGCAGACCGGGACAGGGGGCTGGAAACACCATATATTTT. Translated: CASRPGQGAGNTIYF.